The source of this TCR beta chain is a study of blood T cell repertoires in COVID-19. Study-wide context: The United States, Italy and Spain supplied acute and convalescent COVID-19 samples.

Per the original methods: Estimation of nucleated cell counts was performed using reference gene primer amplification. Clones were sequenced by immunoSEQ multiplex PCR, and TCRdb holds only the in-frame ones, with some missing. V, J and clone size were drawn from that table, and D and trimming were deduced from the DNA. The repertoire holds about 120,000 clones, with more than 80% as singletons. The CDR3 spans 16 residues. Germline V lookup: CDR1 LGHDT, CDR2 YNNKEL (reference sequence). Unmatched junction bases numbered 9, after V lost 5 bases and J lost 1 base. This clone has only one observation. The sample consisted of peripheral blood. The rearrangement joins TRBV3-1 (or the pseudogene TRBV3-2) to TRBJ2-7, with 9 positions matching TRBD2. This TCR was recovered from a man between 65 and 85 years old with active or convalescent COVID-19. The CDR3 loop reads CASSVSSGSGSYEQYF. The CDR3 coding sequence is TGTGCCAGCAGCGTTAGTAGCGGGAGCGGGTCCTACGAGCAGTACTTC.